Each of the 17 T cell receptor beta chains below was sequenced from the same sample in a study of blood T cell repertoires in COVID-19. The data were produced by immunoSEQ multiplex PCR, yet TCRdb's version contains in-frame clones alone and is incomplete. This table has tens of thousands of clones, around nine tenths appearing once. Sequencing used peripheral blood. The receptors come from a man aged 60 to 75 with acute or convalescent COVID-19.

Here the CDR3 reads CASSLVLTAGGALAEAFF. The CDR3 nucleotides are TGTGCCAGCAGCTTAGTGCTTACGGCAGGGGGCGCGTTAGCTGAAGCTTTCTTT. This rearrangement joins TRBV7-2 to TRBJ1-1; 8 bases line up with TRBD1. V was clipped by 1 base and J by 6 bases; unmatched bases: 16. The CDR3 is 18 residues long. Germline CDR1 SGHTA, CDR2 FQGNSA.

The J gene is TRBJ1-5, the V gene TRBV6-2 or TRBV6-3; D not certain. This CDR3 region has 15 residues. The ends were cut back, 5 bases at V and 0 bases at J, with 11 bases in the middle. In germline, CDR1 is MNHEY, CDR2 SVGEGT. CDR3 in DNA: TGTGCCAGCAGTGCCCCCGGGGATAGCAATCAGCCCCAGCATTTT. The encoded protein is CASSAPGDSNQPQHF.

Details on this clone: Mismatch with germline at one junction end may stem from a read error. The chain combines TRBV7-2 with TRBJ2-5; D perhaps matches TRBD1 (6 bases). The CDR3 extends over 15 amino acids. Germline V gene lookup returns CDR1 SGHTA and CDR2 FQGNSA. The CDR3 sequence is CASSLAGTSSETQYF. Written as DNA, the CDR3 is TGTGCCAGCAGCCTAGCCGGGACATCCTCGGAGACCCAGTACTTC.

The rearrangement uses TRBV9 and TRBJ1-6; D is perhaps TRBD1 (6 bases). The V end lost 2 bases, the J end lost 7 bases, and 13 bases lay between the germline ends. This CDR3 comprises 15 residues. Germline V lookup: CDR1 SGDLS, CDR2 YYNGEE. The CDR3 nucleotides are TGTGCCAGCAGCGTGGGTTCAGGGGTGAATTCACCCCTCCACTTT. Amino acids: CASSVGSGVNSPLHF.

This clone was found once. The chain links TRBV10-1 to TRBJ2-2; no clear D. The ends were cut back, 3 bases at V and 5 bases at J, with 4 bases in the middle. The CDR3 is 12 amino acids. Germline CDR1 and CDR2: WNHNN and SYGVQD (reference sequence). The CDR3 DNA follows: TGCGCCAGCAGTGACCATACCGGGGAGCTGTTTTTT. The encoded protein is CASSDHTGELFF.

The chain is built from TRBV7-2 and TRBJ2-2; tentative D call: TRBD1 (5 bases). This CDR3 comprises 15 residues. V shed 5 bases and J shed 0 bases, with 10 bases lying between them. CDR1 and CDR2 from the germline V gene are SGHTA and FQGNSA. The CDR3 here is CASSPRTPNTGELFF. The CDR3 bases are TGTGCCAGCAGCCCCAGGACACCGAACACCGGGGAGCTGTTTTTT.

The CDR3 nucleotides read TGTGCCACCAGTGATAAACAGGGGAGAAGTCAGCCCCAGCATTTT. Amino acids: CATSDKQGRSQPQHF. This chain connects TRBV24-1 to TRBJ1-5, with TRBD1 matching over 7 bases. V lost 3 bases and J lost 6; bases outside the gene matches: 7. The CDR3 spans 15 residues. The germline V gene has CDR1 KGHDR and CDR2 SFDVKD.

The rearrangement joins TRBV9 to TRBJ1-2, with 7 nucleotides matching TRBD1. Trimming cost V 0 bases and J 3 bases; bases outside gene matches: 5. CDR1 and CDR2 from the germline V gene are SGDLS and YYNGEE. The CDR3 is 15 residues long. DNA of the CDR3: TGTGCCAGCAGCGTAGAGACAGGGCTGGACTATGGCTACACCTTC. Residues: CASSVETGLDYGYTF. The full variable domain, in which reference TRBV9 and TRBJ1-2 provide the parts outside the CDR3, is DSGVTQTPKHLITATGQRVTLRCSPRSGDLSVYWYQQSLDQGLQFLIQYYNGEERAKGNILERFSAQQFPDLHSELNLSSLELGDSALYFCASSVETGLDYGYTFGSGTRLTVV.

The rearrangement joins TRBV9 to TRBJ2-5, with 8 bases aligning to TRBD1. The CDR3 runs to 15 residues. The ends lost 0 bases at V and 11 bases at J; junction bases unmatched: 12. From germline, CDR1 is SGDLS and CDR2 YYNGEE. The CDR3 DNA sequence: TGTGCCAGCAGCGTAGATTCGGCAGGGGGCGAGGTACAGTACTTC. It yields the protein CASSVDSAGGEVQYF.

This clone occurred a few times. CDR3 coding DNA: TGTGCCAGCAGCGCCCAGACAGGACGAAATGAAAAACTGTTTTTT. It yields the protein CASSAQTGRNEKLFF. The rearrangement uses TRBV9 and TRBJ1-4; perhaps TRBD1 as D (6 bases). The V gene's germline CDR1 is SGDLS and CDR2 YYNGEE. CDR3 length equals 15 residues. Deletions cut 3 bases from V and 5 bases from J, with 14 bases between.

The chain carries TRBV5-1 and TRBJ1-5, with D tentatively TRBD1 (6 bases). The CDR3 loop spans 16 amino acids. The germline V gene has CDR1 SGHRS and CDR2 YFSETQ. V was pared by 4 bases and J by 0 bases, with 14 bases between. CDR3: CASSPGGSNSNQPQHF. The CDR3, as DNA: TGCGCCAGCAGCCCGGGGGGCTCTAATAGCAATCAGCCCCAGCATTTT.

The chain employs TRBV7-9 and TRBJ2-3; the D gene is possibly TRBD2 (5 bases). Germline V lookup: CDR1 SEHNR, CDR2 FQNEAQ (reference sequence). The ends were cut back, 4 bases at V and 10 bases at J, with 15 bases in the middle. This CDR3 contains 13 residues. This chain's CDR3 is CASSSTSTVAQYF. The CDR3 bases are TGTGCCAGCAGCTCCACTAGTACTGTTGCGCAGTATTTT. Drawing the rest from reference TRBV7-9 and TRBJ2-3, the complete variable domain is DTGVSQNPRHKITKRGQNVTFRCDPISEHNRLYWYRQTLGQGPEFLTYFQNEAQLEKSRLLSDRFSAERPKGSFSTLEIQRTEQGDSAMYLCASSSTSTVAQYFGPGTRLTVL.

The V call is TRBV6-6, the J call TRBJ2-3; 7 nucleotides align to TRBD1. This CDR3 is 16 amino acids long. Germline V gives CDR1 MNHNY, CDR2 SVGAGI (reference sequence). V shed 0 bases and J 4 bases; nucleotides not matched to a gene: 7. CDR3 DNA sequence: TGTGCCAGCAGTTACTCGGGCAGGGGGATAGCAGATACGCAGTATTTT. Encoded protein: CASSYSGRGIADTQYF.

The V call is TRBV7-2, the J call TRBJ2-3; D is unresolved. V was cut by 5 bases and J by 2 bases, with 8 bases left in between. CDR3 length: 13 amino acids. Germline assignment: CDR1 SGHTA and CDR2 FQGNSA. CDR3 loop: CASSRSNTDTQYF. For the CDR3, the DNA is TGTGCCAGCAGCCGATCTAACACAGATACGCAGTATTTT.

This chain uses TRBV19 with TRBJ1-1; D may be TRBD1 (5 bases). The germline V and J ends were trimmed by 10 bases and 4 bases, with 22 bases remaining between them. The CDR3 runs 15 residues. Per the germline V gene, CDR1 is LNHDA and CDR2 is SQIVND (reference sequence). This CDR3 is CAIPHGGYGRTEAFF. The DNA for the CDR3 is TGTGCCATACCTCACGGGGGGTATGGGCGCACTGAAGCTTTCTTT. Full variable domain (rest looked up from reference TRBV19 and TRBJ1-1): DGGITQSPKYLFRKEGQNVTLSCEQNLNHDAMYWYRQDPGQGLRLIYYSQIVNDFQKGDIAEGYSVSREKKESFPLTVTSAQKNPTAFYLCAIPHGGYGRTEAFFGQGTRLTVV.

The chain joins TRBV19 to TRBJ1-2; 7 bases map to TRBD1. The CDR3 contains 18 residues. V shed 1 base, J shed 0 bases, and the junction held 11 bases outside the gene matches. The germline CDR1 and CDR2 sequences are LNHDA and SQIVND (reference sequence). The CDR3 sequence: CASSIVLGQTRANYGYTF. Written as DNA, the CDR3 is TGTGCCAGTAGTATAGTTTTGGGACAGACGAGAGCTAACTATGGCTACACCTTC.

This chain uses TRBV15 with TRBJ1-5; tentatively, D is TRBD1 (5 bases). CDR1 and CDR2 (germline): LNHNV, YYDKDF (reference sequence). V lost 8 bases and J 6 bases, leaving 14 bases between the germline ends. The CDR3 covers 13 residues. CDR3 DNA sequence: TGTGCCACCGCAGAAGGGGTTACTCAGCCCCAGCATTTT. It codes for CATAEGVTQPQHF.